What follows are 8 T cell receptor beta chains derived from one specimen sequenced in a study of blood T cell repertoires in COVID-19. Generated by immunoSEQ multiplex PCR, the TCRdb table keeps only in-frame clones and is missing some. The sample records approximately 160,000 clones, around 84% being singletons. Sequencing was carried out using PBMCs or T cells enriched from blood (not recorded which). Source of these receptors: a man between 35 and 55 years old who had recovered from COVID-19.

The chain links TRBV6-4 to TRBJ2-7, with TRBD1 identical over 11 bases. V was clipped by 5 bases and J by 7 bases; unmatched bases: 13. Germline V gene sequence: CDR1 MRHNA, CDR2 SNTAGT. CDR3 length: 16 amino acids. The CDR3 DNA follows: TGTGCCAGCAGTATCATCGGAGGACAGGGGGCGCGGGAGCAGTACGTC. Its protein product is CASSIIGGQGAREQYV.

This clone was seen only once. This chain links TRBV10-2 with TRBJ2-7, with a tentative D call TRBD1 (6 bases). Germline loops: CDR1 WSHSY, CDR2 SAAADI. The CDR3 is 12 amino acids. The germline V and J ends were trimmed by 3 bases and 5 bases, with 8 bases remaining between them. The CDR3 sequence: CASSEAGDEQYV. CDR3 sequence (DNA): TGCGCCAGCAGTGAAGCAGGGGACGAGCAGTACGTC.

V usage is TRBV2 and J usage is TRBJ2-7; 7 bases agree with TRBD1. CDR3 size: 15 residues. Germline CDR1 reads SNHLY; CDR2 reads FYNNEI. The ends lost 7 bases at V and 0 bases at J; junction bases unmatched: 9. In nucleotides, the CDR3 is TGTGCCAGCATTGGGGTGACAGGGAGCTCCTACGAGCAGTACGTC. Translating gives CASIGVTGSSYEQYV.

This clone is a singleton in its sample. The chain recombines TRBV12-5 with TRBJ1-2; unclear D gene. Per the germline V gene, CDR1 is LGHNT and CDR2 is FRNRAP. V lost 7 bases, J lost 1 base, and 16 bases lay in between. The CDR3 contains 15 residues. The CDR3 reads CASAPGLNFNYGYTF. CDR3 bases: TGTGCTAGTGCCCCGGGTTTGAATTTTAACTATGGCTACACCTTC.

This clone was seen just once. The rearrangement joins TRBV11-3 to TRBJ2-7, with 9 nucleotides matching TRBD1. The CDR3 contains 14 residues. J gave up 4 bases and V 5 bases, and 6 bases lay outside the gene matches. Germline CDR1 reads SGHNT; CDR2 reads YENEEA. The CDR3 DNA reads as TGTGCCAGCAGCGTTTCCGGGACAGGGTACGAGCAGTACTTC. Its protein is CASSVSGTGYEQYF.

The chain recombines TRBV7-6 with TRBJ2-2; 10 nucleotides align to TRBD2. The J segment lost 1 base and the V segment lost 2 bases, leaving 4 bases of the junction unmatched. The V gene's germline CDR1 is SGHVS and CDR2 FNYEAQ. The CDR3 is 17 residues long. In DNA, the CDR3 is TGTGCCAGCAGCTTAACTAGCGGGATACAGAACACCGGGGAGCTGTTTTTT. It is translated as CASSLTSGIQNTGELFF.

V gene TRBV5-6 combines with J gene TRBJ1-2, with 10 bases fitting TRBD1. This CDR3 contains 14 residues. The junction had 6 bases not matched to a gene; V was cut back by 2 bases and J by 8 bases. Germline assignment: CDR1 SGHDT and CDR2 YYEEEE. CDR3 DNA sequence: TGTGCCAGCAGCTTTGGGACAGGGGTGAAAGGCTACACCTTC. This gives the protein CASSFGTGVKGYTF.

The V gene is TRBV27, the J gene TRBJ1-1; no definite D call. V lost 5 bases and J lost 1, with 11 bases in between. The CDR3 consists of 14 residues. The germline V gene encodes CDR1 MNHEY and CDR2 SMNVEV (reference sequence). The CDR3 nucleotides read TGTGCCAGCAGTGATAAACGGAGGAACACTGAAGCTTTCTTT. Translating it yields CASSDKRRNTEAFF.